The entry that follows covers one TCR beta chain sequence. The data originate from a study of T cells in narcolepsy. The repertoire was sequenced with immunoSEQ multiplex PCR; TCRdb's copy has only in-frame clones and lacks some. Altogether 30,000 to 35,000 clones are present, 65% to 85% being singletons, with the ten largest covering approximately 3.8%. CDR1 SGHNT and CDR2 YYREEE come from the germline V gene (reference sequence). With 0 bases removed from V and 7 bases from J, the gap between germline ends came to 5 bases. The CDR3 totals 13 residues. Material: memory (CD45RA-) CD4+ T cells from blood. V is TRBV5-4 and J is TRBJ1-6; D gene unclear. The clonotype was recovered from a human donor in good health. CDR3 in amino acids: CASSLEINSPLHF. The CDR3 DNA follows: TGTGCCAGCAGCTTGGAGATCAATTCACCCCTCCACTTT.